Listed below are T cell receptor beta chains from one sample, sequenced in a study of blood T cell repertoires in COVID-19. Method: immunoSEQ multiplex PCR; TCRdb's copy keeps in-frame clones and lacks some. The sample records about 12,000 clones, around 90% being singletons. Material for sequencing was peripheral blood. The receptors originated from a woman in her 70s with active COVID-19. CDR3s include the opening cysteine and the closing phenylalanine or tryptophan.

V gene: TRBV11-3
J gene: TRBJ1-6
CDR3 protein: CASSYGTGNSPLHF

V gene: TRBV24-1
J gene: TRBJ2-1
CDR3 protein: CATSDPGLYNEQFF

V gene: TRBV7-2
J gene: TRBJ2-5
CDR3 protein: CASSLIRGAVQETQYF

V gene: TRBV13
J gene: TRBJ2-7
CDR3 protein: CASSSFAGGSYEQYF

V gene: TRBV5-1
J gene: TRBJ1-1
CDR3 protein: CASSLGTGMNTEAFF

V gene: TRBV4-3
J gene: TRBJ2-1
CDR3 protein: CASSQDAESSYNEQFF

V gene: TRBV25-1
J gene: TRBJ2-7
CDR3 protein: CASSYRQGEQYF

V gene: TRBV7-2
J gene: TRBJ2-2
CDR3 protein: CASTLNRRSSSELFF

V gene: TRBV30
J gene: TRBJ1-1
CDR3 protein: CAWRGDSSNTEAFF

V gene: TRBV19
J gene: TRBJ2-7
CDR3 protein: CASSITGTSTYEQYF

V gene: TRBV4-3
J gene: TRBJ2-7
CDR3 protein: CASSQDWDTYYEQYF

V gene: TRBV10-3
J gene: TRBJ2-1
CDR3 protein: CAISDGASGRVNEQFF

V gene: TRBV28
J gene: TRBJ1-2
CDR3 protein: CASRSGGRDDYGYTF

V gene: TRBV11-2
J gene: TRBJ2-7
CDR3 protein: CASSLRAGLAGLSYEQYF